The next 5 T cell receptor beta chains were all read from a single sample in a study of PD-L1 blockade in urothelial cancer. TCRdb keeps only in-frame clones here, not all; method: immunoSEQ multiplex PCR. The sample lists approximately 110,000 clones; around 85% were seen once. The material sequenced was PBMCs, taken around atezolizumab (anti-PD-L1) treatment. The receptors come from a man between 45 and 60 years old with urothelial cancer.

This clone was seen a few times. This chain connects TRBV28 to TRBJ1-2; 8 nucleotides match TRBD1. The V segment lost 2 bases and the J segment 7 bases; nucleotides outside the gene matches: 12. Looked up from germline, CDR1 is MDHEN and CDR2 is SYDVKM. This CDR3 is 16 amino acids long. The CDR3 coding sequence is TGTGCCAGCAGTTTACCCCTATATACAGGGGGTCGTGGCTACACCTTC. Its translation: CASSLPLYTGGRGYTF.

This clone has more than one count but fewer than ten. This chain connects TRBV7-9 to TRBJ1-6, with D unclear. The CDR3 consists of 14 residues. V was cut by 0 bases and J by 7 bases, with 7 bases left in between. Germline V gene sequence: CDR1 SEHNR, CDR2 FQNEAQ (reference sequence). This CDR3 reads CASSLALTNSPLHF. CDR3 nucleotide sequence: TGTGCCAGCAGCTTAGCACTAACGAATTCACCCCTCCACTTT.

This rearrangement joins TRBV19 to TRBJ2-2; possible D gene TRBD2, 6 bases. Trimming left V 8 bases short and J 6 bases short, with 16 bases between. This CDR3 comprises 14 residues. CDR1 LNHDA and CDR2 SQIVND come from the germline V gene (reference sequence). The DNA of the CDR3 is TGTGCCAGTCGGTGGCGGGAAGCAGCCGGGGAGCTGTTTTTT. Amino acids: CASRWREAAGELFF.

The chain joins TRBV5-1 to TRBJ1-1; 9 bases map to TRBD1. Germline CDR1 and CDR2: SGHRS and YFSETQ. Losses at the gene ends were 4 bases for V and 8 bases for J; bases not matched to a gene: 9. This CDR3 region has 14 residues. The CDR3 DNA is TGCGCCAGCAGCCACAGGGGGGACAGGGTAGAAGCTTTCTTT. It specifies CASSHRGDRVEAFF.

The V and J genes are TRBV6-1 and TRBJ1-2; D is undetermined. The CDR3 extends over 15 amino acids. The V end was cut by 1 base, the J end by 0 bases, with 9 bases between. Germline values: CDR1 MNHNS, CDR2 SASEGT. CDR3 coding DNA: TGTGCCAGCAGTGAAGTCGTCTCTCCTAACTATGGCTACACCTTC. This codes for CASSEVVSPNYGYTF.